This T cell receptor beta chain was identified during a study of blood T cell repertoires in COVID-19. V dropped 2 bases and J dropped 3 bases, with 13 bases sitting between them. Germline CDR1 is MNHNS and CDR2 is SASEGT. This CDR3 spans 16 amino acids. Generated by immunoSEQ multiplex PCR, the TCRdb table keeps only in-frame clones and is missing some. The profile shows tens of thousands of clones, about nine tenths of them singletons. This sequence originates from a human donor in a cohort sampled during active COVID-19. The donor label of this sample is uncertain. V usage is TRBV6-1 and J usage is TRBJ2-2; possibly TRBD2 for D (6 bases). Sample: peripheral blood. The CDR3 DNA sequence: TGTGCCAGCAGTGAATGGCGCGGGGAATACACCGGGGAGCTGTTTTTT. Protein sequence: CASSEWRGEYTGELFF.